This T cell receptor beta chain is drawn from a study of beta chain features in type 1 diabetes (dated 2018 in TCRdb). At the level of the whole study: Mean age, gender distribution, total cell number and subset yield were not different between patients and healthy donors. A total of about 110,000,000 sorted cells were examined across all samples, and a strong correlation was observed between cell number per subset and RNA yield. In the study, TCRB repertoires of sorted circulating CD4+ T cell subsets from recently diagnosed type 1 diabetes patients were compared with those of matched healthy donors. Regulatory and stem cell-like memory subsets were isolated from only 8 patients and roughly 8 healthy donors, whereas naive and central memory subsets came from all 30 or so donors.

This clone showed up just a few times. The clone's antigen remains unknown. One base away there is no much larger clone; base qualities are not given. Sequences SGHTA (CDR1) and FQGNSA (CDR2) are obtained from the germline V gene. V loses 5 bases at its end and J loses 3 bases; junction bases beyond the gene matches: 5. Inclusive of the bounding cysteine and phenylalanine, the CDR3 is 14 residues long. Only the CDR3 DNA stays, 42 bases, in frame from base 1. A single peripheral blood draw of around 120 mL on average was collected from each donor into heparinised tubes. A BD FACSAria II and a panel including CD45RO, CCR7, CD25, CD127, CD95 and CD27 were used to sort naive, central memory, regulatory and stem cell-like memory CD4+ T cells. Purity was above 98% for every sorted population. PBMCs were separated immediately by Lymphoprep density gradient centrifugation and were stained directly, without being cultured. So that batch effects would be minimized, each experiment stained and sorted samples in pairs, pairing one healthy donor with one patient.

All of the isolated RNA was reverse transcribed with the High Capacity cDNA Reverse Transcription Kit, so expressed TCRB transcripts were sequenced. Deep immunoSEQ sequencing was applied to naive, central memory and regulatory T cell samples, giving an average of about 3.57 million total reads per sample. Sorted cells were lysed in RLT buffer, and RNA was extracted using DNase-treated RNeasy Micro or Mini kits according to cell number. To prevent cross-contamination, each cell subset was processed individually, whereas patient and healthy donor samples were processed jointly. The immunoSEQ multiplex PCR was used to amplify TCRB sequences from cDNA, generating 87-bp fragments that spanned the CDR3 region. The amplicons were sequenced using the Illumina HiSeq platform. The paper's processing steps were these. PCR bias was corrected computationally using synthetic template baselines, and reads within Hamming distance 2 were collapsed, with unmergeable singletons discarded. Reads were aligned against IMGT so that V, D and J genes, CDR3 length and insertions or deletions at six rearrangement sites could be assigned. Clonotype counts were normalized to sorted cell number within each subset before computing true diversity and Gini coefficients with the tcR R package. Repertoire sharing was quantified using the overlap coefficient calculated on TCRB nucleotide sequences. Out-of-frame TCRB sequences from naive cells were analyzed to stand in for the pre-selection repertoire. The clones in this table, taken by TCRdb from immuneACCESS, are in-frame only. Not every clone is retained; where verified, under half of the shortfall comes from an unresolved V gene, and the cause of the rest is unknown. V and J calls and clone size are those listed in that table; D and trimming were worked out from the DNA. For this sample there are about 270,000 clones; 11% to 15% appear just once. The ten largest clonotypes hold more than 0.02% of the sample.

What the study reported, not specific to this receptor: At VDJ recombination sites, patients with type 1 diabetes made fewer insertions and deleted more nucleotides, a pattern implying thymic rearrangement abnormalities. Sequencing cDNA rather than genomic DNA could over-represent highly expressing activated cells, although activation and CD3 levels did not differ between groups. PCR might favor shorter templates, but patient and control samples were amplified and corrected together, so any skew would affect both groups equally. In all four CD4+ subsets, TCRB CDR3 length was moderately but significantly shorter in type 1 diabetes patients. Only small numbers of individuals were included in the HLA sub-analyses, which left unresolved whether HLA type had any influence on TCRB rearrangement. Naive, central memory and regulatory TCRB repertoires appeared to be more similar among patients than among healthy donors.

The sample was naive CD4+ T cells from blood. Per the publication, the cell subset or site label means: true naive CD4+ T cells. The chain links TRBV7-2 with TRBJ2-7; 9 central nucleotides agree with TRBD1. The receptor's source is a woman aged 40 to 50 in good health. The CDR3 corresponds to CASSKGGQGYEQYF. The sequenced DNA is TGTGCCAGCAGCAAAGGGGGACAGGGCTACGAGCAGTACTTC.